The sequence of this TCR beta chain was determined in a study of CD8+ T cells in alopecia areata. Study information: Oral tofacitinib, 5 to 10 mg twice daily, was given in an open-label trial.

This clone was counted once. The antigen is not known. Extracted RNA was reverse transcribed into cDNA, the sequencing template. Generated by immunoSEQ multiplex PCR, the TCRdb table keeps only in-frame clones and is missing some. In the table there are 100,000 to 150,000 clones, 58% of which are singletons. CDR3 size: 13 residues. V was clipped by 6 bases and J by 6 bases; unmatched bases: 8. Germline CDR1 is MNHEY and CDR2 is SVGAGI. Lesional scalp tissue (obtained by punch biopsy) and peripheral blood were collected from alopecia areata patients. Regarding the study as a whole: Across lesional scalp, and particularly alopecia totalis/universalis, clonality surpassed that of normal scalp.

The source is a human donor with alopecia areata. The chain has TRBV6-5 and TRBJ2-7, with TRBD1 matching 7 bases. The sample here was CD4+ T cells sorted from blood, taken at week 0. As DNA, the CDR3 is TGTGCCAGCAGACTACCGACAGGGTCCGAGCAGTACTTC. This gives the protein CASRLPTGSEQYF.